The next 21 T cell receptor beta chains were all read from a single sample in a study of CD8+CD57+ T cells in acquired aplastic anemia. TCR beta VDJ and CDR3 were profiled, and genomic DNA was the template. TCRdb analysed the reads with MiXCR anew, one entry per CDR3 protein. The sample holds roughly 180,000 distinct CDR3 sequences; roughly 65% are singletons and the top ten take approximately 40%. Patients who underwent sequencing had shown CD8+CD57+ cell expansion by flow cytometry. The source material was sorted CD4+, CD8+, or CD8+CD57+ T cells (not recorded which) from PBMCs. The source of these receptors is a human donor with aplastic anemia.

CDR3 amino acids: CASRGATDNYGYTF. The CDR3 coding sequence is TGTGCCAGCAGGGGAGCGACAGATAACTATGGCTACACCTTC. The V and J genes are TRBV5-4 and TRBJ1-2; D possibly corresponds to TRBD1 (5 bases). The CDR3 is made up of 14 amino acids. The germline V and J ends were trimmed by 5 bases and 1 base, with 12 bases remaining between them. Germline V gives CDR1 SGHNT, CDR2 YYREEE (reference sequence). Combining the CDR3 with reference TRBV5-4 and TRBJ1-2 gives the whole variable domain ETGVTQSPTHLIKTRGQQVTLRCSSQSGHNTVSWYQQALGQGPQFIFQYYREEENGRGNFPPRFSGLQFPNYSSELNVNALELDDSALYLCASRGATDNYGYTFGSGTRLTVV.

This clonotype showed up many times. The chain joins TRBV25-1 to TRBJ2-5; TRBD1 aligns across 9 bases. V shed 2 bases, J shed 5 bases, and the junction held 9 bases outside the gene matches. The CDR3 spans 16 residues. Germline V gene lookup returns CDR1 MGHDK and CDR2 SYGVNS. In nucleotides, the CDR3 is TGTGCCAGCAGTGAAGGGGGGACAGGGAGGGTGGAGACCCAGTACTTC. Amino acid sequence: CASSEGGTGRVETQYF.

The CDR3 DNA is TGCGCCAGCAGCTTGGGTGCAGCGAACACCGGGGAGCTGTTTTTT. Translation: CASSLGAANTGELFF. V usage is TRBV5-1 and J usage is TRBJ2-2; D remains ambiguous. The CDR3 is 15 residues long. Germline lookup yields CDR1 SGHRS and CDR2 YFSETQ. V gave up 0 bases and J gave up 0 bases, with 6 bases separating them.

The chain combines TRBV5-5 with TRBJ1-2; 7 bases match TRBD1. This CDR3 contains 15 residues. Germline CDR1 SGHKS, CDR2 YYEKEE (reference sequence). The trim removed 2 bases at V and 9 bases at J, leaving 13 bases unmatched. CDR3 residues: CASSFPGQPNVRYTF. The CDR3 DNA reads as TGTGCCAGCAGCTTTCCGGGACAGCCGAACGTCCGCTACACCTTC.

The chain is built from TRBV2 and TRBJ2-5, with 9 positions matching TRBD1. CDR3 size: 16 residues. The germline CDR1 and CDR2 sequences are SNHLY and FYNNEI. J lost 4 bases, V lost 6 bases, and 12 bases had no gene match. The DNA of the CDR3 is TGTGCCAGCAGCTTAGGACAGGGGAAGGTCGGAGAGACCCAGTACTTC. This encodes CASSLGQGKVGETQYF.

In its sample, this clonotype was seen once. This chain's CDR3 is CARNARDPESDSGANVLTF. The DNA of the CDR3 is TGTGCCAGGAACGCACGGGACCCAGAATCGGACTCTGGGGCCAACGTCCTGACTTTC. This chain uses TRBV19 with TRBJ2-6, with D possibly being TRBD1 or TRBD2 (5 bases each). Germline V gene sequence: CDR1 LNHDA, CDR2 SQIVND (reference sequence). Trimming stripped 9 bases from V and 0 bases from J, with 24 bases between. The CDR3 extends over 19 amino acids.

The gene calls are TRBV24-1 and TRBJ2-3, with a weak D call TRBD1 (6 bases). V lost 3 bases to trimming and J lost 2 bases, with 11 bases between them. The germline gives CDR1 KGHDR, CDR2 SFDVKD. The CDR3 is 15 residues long. As DNA, the CDR3 is TGTGCCACCAGTGATCTACAGGGTATCACAGATACGCAGTATTTT. Its protein is CATSDLQGITDTQYF.

This clonotype showed up just a few times. The genes are TRBV7-2 and TRBJ1-2, with D possibly matching TRBD1 (6 bases). Per the germline V gene, CDR1 is SGHTA and CDR2 is FQGNSA. The CDR3 consists of 12 residues. The V gene lost 5 bases and the J gene lost 7 bases, with 11 bases spanning the gap. The DNA for the CDR3 is TGTGCCAGCAGCCAGAGGGGGAGTGGCTACACCTTC. Translation gives CASSQRGSGYTF.

V usage is TRBV11-2 and J usage is TRBJ2-7; D uncertain. Trimming took 1 base from V and 5 from J, leaving 6 bases between them. CDR1 and CDR2 (germline): SGHAT, FQNNGV. The CDR3 contains 12 residues. The CDR3, as DNA: TGTGCCAGCAGCTTAGTCTGGAACGAGCAGTACTTC. It encodes CASSLVWNEQYF. Complete variable domain (other parts from reference TRBV11-2 and TRBJ2-7): EAGVAQSPRYKIIEKRQSVAFWCNPISGHATLYWYQQILGQGPKLLIQFQNNGVVDDSQLPKDRFSAERLKGVDSTLKIQPAKLEDSAVYLCASSLVWNEQYFGPGTRLTVT.

This clonotype was found once. V and J are TRBV7-8 and TRBJ1-5; the D gene is possibly TRBD1 (6 bases). The CDR3 covers 12 residues. Germline assignment: CDR1 SGHVS and CDR2 FQNEAQ. V was cut by 10 bases and J by 2 bases, with 9 bases left in between. The CDR3 spells CATGGGNQPQHF. For the CDR3, the DNA is TGTGCCACGGGGGGCGGCAATCAGCCCCAGCATTTT.

This chain links TRBV7-6 with TRBJ2-5, with 8 positions matching TRBD2. The CDR3 covers 17 residues. J lost 3 bases, V lost 1 base, and 10 bases had no gene match. Germline-derived CDR1 and CDR2 are SGHVS and FNYEAQ. CDR3 loop: CASSLGQRGGRKETQYF. CDR3 in DNA: TGTGCCAGCAGCTTAGGACAACGGGGGGGCAGAAAAGAGACCCAGTACTTC. The variable domain in full, completed from reference TRBV7-6 and TRBJ2-5, reads GAGVSQSPRYKVTKRGQDVALRCDPISGHVSLYWYRQALGQGPEFLTYFNYEAQQDKSGLPNDRFSAERPEGSISTLTIQRTEQRDSAMYRCASSLGQRGGRKETQYFGPGTRLLVL.

A remark on this clonotype: A single base separates this from a much larger clone, so it may be a read error. This chain joins TRBV4-1 and TRBJ1-5, with 7 bases fitting TRBD1. Germline V CDR1 and CDR2: MGHRA, YSYEKL. CDR3 length: 14 residues. Losses at the gene ends were 4 bases for V and 12 bases for J; bases not matched to a gene: 12. CDR3 residues: CASSLRQGRELQHF. The CDR3 DNA is TGCGCCAGCAGCCTGCGACAGGGCCGGGAGCTCCAGCATTTT.

The chain joins TRBV19 to TRBJ1-2; D ambiguous. The CDR3 spans 12 residues. V was pared by 7 bases and J by 4 bases, with 10 bases between. The germline gives CDR1 LNHDA, CDR2 SQIVND (reference sequence). The CDR3 is CASKALGYGYTF. DNA of the CDR3: TGTGCCAGTAAGGCTCTCGGCTATGGCTACACCTTC.

This rearrangement joins TRBV15 to TRBJ1-3; 7 bases align to TRBD1. The J segment lost 4 bases and the V segment lost 5 bases, leaving 5 bases of the junction unmatched. The germline V gene encodes CDR1 LNHNV and CDR2 YYDKDF (reference sequence). This CDR3 spans 14 amino acids. The CDR3 DNA reads as TGTGCCACCAGCGAGGAGGGACAGGGAAACACCATATATTTT. This gives the protein CATSEEGQGNTIYF.

This chain connects TRBV2 to TRBJ1-6, with 10 nucleotides matching TRBD1. Germline values: CDR1 SNHLY, CDR2 FYNNEI. The CDR3 spans 15 residues. V was pared by 5 bases and J by 9 bases, with 7 bases of the junction left unmatched. Here the CDR3 DNA reads TGTGCCAGCAGTACAGACAGGGGGCGAGGTTCACCCCTCCACTTT. It translates to CASSTDRGRGSPLHF.

In nucleotides, the CDR3 is TGTGCCAGCAGCCTCTTTGGGGTAGCGGCCTACGAGCAGTACTTC. Translation gives CASSLFGVAAYEQYF. The chain combines TRBV11-2 with TRBJ2-7, with a tentative D call TRBD2 (6 bases). Germline V gene data show CDR1 as SGHAT and CDR2 as FQNNGV. The V end was cut by 5 bases, the J end by 2 bases, with 16 bases between. The CDR3 runs 15 residues.

V and J are TRBV29-1 and TRBJ2-3; TRBD1 matches at 9 bases. Per germline, CDR1 SQVTM and CDR2 ANQGSEA. After removal of 4 bases from V and 6 bases from J, the junction contained 14 bases not matched to a gene. CDR3 length equals 16 residues. As DNA, the CDR3 is TGCAGCGTTGGACAGGCGGGGACAGGGTATTCGGATACGCAGTATTTT. Translated, it gives CSVGQAGTGYSDTQYF.

The V call is TRBV19, the J call TRBJ1-2, with D perhaps TRBD1 (6 bases). Looked up from germline, CDR1 is LNHDA and CDR2 is SQIVND (reference sequence). The length of the CDR3 is 11 residues. The V end lost 8 bases, the J end lost 8 bases, and 12 bases lay between the germline ends. The CDR3 nucleotides are TGTGCCAGTTGGGGACAACCGGGCTACACCTTC. Amino acid sequence: CASWGQPGYTF. Full variable domain (rest looked up from reference TRBV19 and TRBJ1-2): DGGITQSPKYLFRKEGQNVTLSCEQNLNHDAMYWYRQDPGQGLRLIYYSQIVNDFQKGDIAEGYSVSREKKESFPLTVTSAQKNPTAFYLCASWGQPGYTFGSGTRLTVV.

The chain links TRBV7-9 to TRBJ2-7; perhaps TRBD1 as D (6 bases). V dropped 5 bases and J dropped 5 bases, with 10 bases sitting between them. This CDR3 spans 12 amino acids. Germline V CDR1 and CDR2: SEHNR, FQNEAQ (reference sequence). DNA for the CDR3: TGTGCCAGCAGCCACAGGGTCAACGAGCAGTACTTC. It specifies CASSHRVNEQYF.

As regards this clonotype: At one boundary the junction diverges from the germline segment, which might be a read error. This chain links TRBV10-3 with TRBJ1-6; TRBD1 matches 10 bases. The CDR3 is 14 residues long. The germline gives CDR1 ENHRY, CDR2 SYGVKD. The CDR3 region is CASSPGQGGSPLHF. CDR3 nucleotide sequence: TGTGCCAGCAGTCCCGGACAGGGGGGTTCACCCCTCCACTTT.

In this sample, this clonotype turned up a few times. The gene calls are TRBV10-3 and TRBJ1-6; 9 bases line up with TRBD1. From germline, CDR1 is ENHRY and CDR2 SYGVKD. J was trimmed by 9 bases and V by 2 bases; bases with no gene match: 5. The CDR3 contains 15 residues. The CDR3 reads CAISETGGRGSPLHF. The CDR3 DNA sequence: TGTGCCATCAGTGAGACAGGGGGCCGCGGTTCACCCCTCCACTTT.